The 20 T cell receptor beta chains below come from one sample, sequenced in a study of blood T cell repertoires in COVID-19. Assay used: immunoSEQ multiplex PCR; TCRdb lists only in-frame clones, some missing. The sample has around 300,000 clones, roughly nine tenths seen once; the top ten hold approximately 2%. Sequenced sample: peripheral blood. Receptor source: a woman aged 30 to 39 with COVID-19, enrolled during active disease.

CDR3 in DNA: TGTGCCAGCAGCTTCCAGGGGGCTAGATACGAGCAGTACTTC. As protein: CASSFQGARYEQYF. V usage is TRBV5-6 and J usage is TRBJ2-7, with 8 bases aligning to TRBD1. The trim removed 2 bases at V and 4 bases at J, leaving 5 bases unmatched. This CDR3 spans 14 amino acids. Germline CDR1 SGHDT, CDR2 YYEEEE.

This chain uses TRBV6-5 with TRBJ1-2; tentatively, D is TRBD1 (5 bases). Trimming shortened V by 1 base and J by 2 bases, and 8 bases separated the two germline ends. This CDR3 is built from 14 residues. Per the germline V gene, CDR1 is MNHEY and CDR2 is SVGAGI. CDR3 region: CASSYLTDNYGYTF. DNA of the CDR3: TGTGCCAGCAGTTACTTGACAGACAACTATGGCTACACCTTC.

The V call is TRBV24-1, the J call TRBJ2-5; tentatively, D is TRBD2 (5 bases). Trimming removed 1 base from V and 4 bases from J, with 9 bases in between. The CDR3 sequence is 14 residues long. Germline CDR1 is KGHDR and CDR2 is SFDVKD. The CDR3: CATSDFNEGETQYF. In nucleotides, the CDR3 is TGTGCCACCAGTGATTTCAACGAGGGAGAGACCCAGTACTTC.

The CDR3 nucleotides are TGCAGCGTTGTGAGGGGGCGCTTGGGCAATCAGCCCCAGCATTTT. Amino acid sequence: CSVVRGRLGNQPQHF. This chain joins TRBV29-1 and TRBJ1-5; 7 nucleotides align to TRBD1. Per germline, CDR1 SQVTM and CDR2 ANQGSEA. J gave up 2 bases and V 4 bases, and 8 bases lay outside the gene matches. The CDR3 runs to 15 residues.

This clone appeared a single time. The V gene is TRBV5-1, the J gene TRBJ2-1; 10 bases are shared with TRBD1. Germline V CDR1 and CDR2: SGHRS, YFSETQ. The CDR3 is 14 amino acids. Unmatched junction bases numbered 7, after V lost 5 bases and J lost 8 bases. The DNA of the CDR3 is TGCGCCAGCAGTTGGGACAGGGGTGGAGATGAGCAGTTCTTC. As protein: CASSWDRGGDEQFF.

The chain is built from TRBV15 and TRBJ2-7; 11 bases are shared with TRBD1. Trimming removed 1 base from V and 5 bases from J; junction bases left unmatched: 7. Per the germline V gene, CDR1 is LNHNV and CDR2 is YYDKDF (reference sequence). The CDR3 runs to 16 residues. The CDR3 reads CATSRGRDRGRNEQYF. The CDR3 DNA follows: TGTGCCACCAGCAGAGGCCGGGACAGGGGGAGGAACGAGCAGTACTTC.

The CDR3 DNA follows: TGCGCCAGCAGCTGGACAGGGGAAGGCAATCAGCCCCAGCATTTT. This translates into CASSWTGEGNQPQHF. The chain employs TRBV5-1 and TRBJ1-5, with TRBD1 matching 9 bases. Germline lookup yields CDR1 SGHRS and CDR2 YFSETQ. This CDR3 region has 15 residues. V dropped 3 bases and J dropped 2; count of bases not matched to a gene: 3.

The chain links TRBV6-1 to TRBJ2-4; D remains unclear. The germline CDR1 and CDR2 sequences are MNHNS and SASEGT. The V and J ends lost 3 bases and 0 bases respectively, with 6 bases between them. The CDR3 spans 14 residues. CDR3 nucleotides: TGTGCCAGCAGTGAGTTCCTAGCCAAAAACATTCAGTACTTC. This encodes CASSEFLAKNIQYF.

This clone was detected only once. This chain joins TRBV18 and TRBJ1-1; D is perhaps TRBD1 (5 bases). V was shortened by 3 bases and J by 1 base, with 6 bases between the two germline ends. Germline loops: CDR1 KGHSH, CDR2 LQKENI. There are 13 residues in the CDR3. The CDR3 reads CASSPDKNTEAFF. The CDR3 nucleotides are TGTGCCAGCTCACCGGACAAGAACACTGAAGCTTTCTTT. Combining the CDR3 with reference TRBV18 and TRBJ1-1 gives the whole variable domain NAGVMQNPRHLVRRRGQEARLRCSPMKGHSHVYWYRQLPEEGLKFMVYLQKENIIDESGMPKERFSAEFPKEGPSILRIQQVVRGDSAAYFCASSPDKNTEAFFGQGTRLTVV.

The V and J genes are TRBV7-6 and TRBJ2-7; TRBD1 agrees at 7 bases. This CDR3 is 15 amino acids long. The germline gives CDR1 SGHVS, CDR2 FNYEAQ. V shed 5 bases and J 3 bases; nucleotides not matched to a gene: 10. In DNA, the CDR3 is TGTGCCAGCAGCCCTTCGGACAGGAAAGTCTACGAGCAGTACTTC. Translation gives CASSPSDRKVYEQYF.

The chain employs TRBV3-1 (or the pseudogene TRBV3-2) and TRBJ2-1; tentatively, D is TRBD2 (6 bases). CDR1 is LGHDT, CDR2 YNNKEL, per germline (reference sequence). V lost 0 bases and J 4 bases, leaving 13 bases between the germline ends. CDR3 size: 16 residues. The CDR3: CASSQDLGGGYNEQFF. The CDR3, as DNA: TGTGCCAGCAGCCAAGATCTAGGAGGAGGGTACAATGAGCAGTTCTTC.

The chain couples TRBV27 to TRBJ1-5; TRBD1 matches at 9 bases. Looked up from germline, CDR1 is MNHEY and CDR2 is SMNVEV (reference sequence). CDR3 length: 14 amino acids. J lost 2 bases, V lost 10 bases, and 6 bases had no gene match. The CDR3 sequence is CATARQGGNQPQHF. The DNA of the CDR3 is TGTGCCACCGCTAGACAGGGGGGCAATCAGCCCCAGCATTTT.

The chain is built from TRBV6-1 and TRBJ1-2, with D unresolved. The CDR3 covers 15 residues. Trimming removed 2 bases at V and 1 base at J, with 11 bases between. In germline, CDR1 is MNHNS, CDR2 SASEGT. This CDR3 is CASSEPAGVNYGYTF. Written as DNA, the CDR3 is TGTGCCAGCAGTGAACCGGCCGGGGTTAACTATGGCTACACCTTC.

The chain links TRBV6-5 to TRBJ2-1; D remains unclear. This CDR3 has 14 amino acids. From germline, CDR1 is MNHEY and CDR2 SVGAGI. V dropped 6 bases and J dropped 0 bases, with 9 bases sitting between them. The CDR3 loop is CASRLSSSYNEQFF. DNA of the CDR3: TGTGCCAGCAGACTATCGAGCTCCTACAATGAGCAGTTCTTC.

V usage is TRBV6-1 and J usage is TRBJ1-2; D not resolved. The germline gives CDR1 MNHNS, CDR2 SASEGT. Trimming took off 0 bases at V and 4 bases at J, with 12 bases between the two ends. The CDR3 runs to 15 residues. The DNA of the CDR3 is TGTGCCAGCAGTGAAGCGGCAGTTCTAGGCTATGGCTACACCTTC. Translation: CASSEAAVLGYGYTF.

The gene calls are TRBV18 and TRBJ1-5; TRBD1 is a possible D gene (5 bases). The CDR3 has 14 amino acids. Per germline, CDR1 KGHSH and CDR2 LQKENI. The germline V and J ends were trimmed by 3 bases and 7 bases, with 13 bases remaining between them. CDR3 protein: CASSPRQGGQPQHF. The CDR3 bases are TGTGCCAGCTCACCGAGGCAGGGAGGGCAGCCCCAGCATTTT.

As to this clone: It is likely a read error: a sequence one base away is far more abundant. At the DNA level, this CDR3 is encoded by other sequences in the same sample as well. CDR3 sequence reads: CASSGTSGNTDTQYF. DNA for the CDR3: TGTGCCAGCAGTGGGACTAGCGGGAACACAGATACGCAGTATTTT. The V call is TRBV2, the J call TRBJ2-3, with 12 bases fitting TRBD2. In germline, CDR1 is SNHLY, CDR2 FYNNEI. The V segment lost 4 bases and the J segment 2 bases; nucleotides outside the gene matches: 1. This CDR3 contains 15 residues.

CDR3 sequence: CASSEGGLARNIQYF. The DNA of the CDR3 is TGTGCCAGCAGTGAAGGGGGACTAGCGAGGAACATTCAGTACTTC. The rearrangement links TRBV6-1 to TRBJ2-4; 10 positions agree with TRBD2. This CDR3 is built from 15 residues. Germline-derived CDR1 and CDR2 are MNHNS and SASEGT. V trimming: 1 base; J trimming: 7 bases; junction bases outside the gene matches: 4.

This clone has only a few counts. This chain joins TRBV3-1 (or the pseudogene TRBV3-2) and TRBJ2-3; TRBD2 matches 13 bases. CDR3 length: 15 residues. Germline CDR1 reads LGHDT; CDR2 reads YNNKEL (reference sequence). Losses at the gene ends were 1 base for V and 7 bases for J; bases not matched to a gene: 2. The CDR3 loop is CASSQGGLAGNTQYF. The DNA of the CDR3 is TGTGCCAGCAGCCAAGGGGGACTAGCGGGAAATACGCAGTATTTT.

The J gene is TRBJ2-1, the V gene TRBV27; the D gene is possibly TRBD1 (5 bases). CDR3 length equals 14 residues. Trimming pared 0 bases from V and 6 bases from J, leaving 9 bases between. In germline, CDR1 is MNHEY, CDR2 SMNVEV (reference sequence). CDR3 amino acids: CASSLSLGVNEQFF. The CDR3 DNA reads as TGTGCCAGCAGTTTATCCCTAGGGGTCAATGAGCAGTTCTTC.